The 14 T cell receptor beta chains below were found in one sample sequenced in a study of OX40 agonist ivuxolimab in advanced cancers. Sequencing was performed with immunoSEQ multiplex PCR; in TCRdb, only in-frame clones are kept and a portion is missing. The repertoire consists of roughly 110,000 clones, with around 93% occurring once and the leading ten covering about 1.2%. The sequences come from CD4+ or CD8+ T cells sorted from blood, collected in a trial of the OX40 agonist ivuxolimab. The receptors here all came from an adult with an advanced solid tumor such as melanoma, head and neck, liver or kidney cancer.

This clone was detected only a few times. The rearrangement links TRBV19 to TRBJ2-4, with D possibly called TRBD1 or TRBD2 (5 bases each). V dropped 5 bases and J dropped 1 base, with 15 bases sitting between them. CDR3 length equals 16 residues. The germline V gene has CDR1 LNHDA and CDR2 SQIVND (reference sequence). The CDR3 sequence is CASSAGWGWAKNIQYF. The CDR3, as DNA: TGTGCCAGTAGTGCTGGCTGGGGGTGGGCCAAAAACATTCAGTACTTC.

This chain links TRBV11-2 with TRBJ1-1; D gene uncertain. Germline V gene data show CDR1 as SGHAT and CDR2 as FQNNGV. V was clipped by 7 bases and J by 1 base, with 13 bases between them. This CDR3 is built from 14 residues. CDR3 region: CASTPGSQNTEAFF. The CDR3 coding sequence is TGTGCCAGCACCCCGGGCAGCCAGAACACTGAAGCTTTCTTT.

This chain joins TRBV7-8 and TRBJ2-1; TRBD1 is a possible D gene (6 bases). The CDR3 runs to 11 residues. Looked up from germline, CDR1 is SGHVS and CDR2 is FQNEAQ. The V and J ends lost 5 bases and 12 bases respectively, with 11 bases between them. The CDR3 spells CASSLPDRQFF. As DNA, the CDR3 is TGTGCCAGCAGCCTCCCGGACAGGCAGTTCTTC.

The CDR3 reads CASSFLAGADGEQFF. Written as DNA, the CDR3 is TGCGCCAGCAGCTTTCTAGCGGGAGCTGATGGTGAGCAGTTCTTC. The genes are TRBV5-1 and TRBJ2-1, with TRBD2 matching 10 bases. The CDR3 runs to 15 residues. V shed 2 bases and J 9 bases; nucleotides not matched to a gene: 8. CDR1 and CDR2 (germline): SGHRS, YFSETQ.

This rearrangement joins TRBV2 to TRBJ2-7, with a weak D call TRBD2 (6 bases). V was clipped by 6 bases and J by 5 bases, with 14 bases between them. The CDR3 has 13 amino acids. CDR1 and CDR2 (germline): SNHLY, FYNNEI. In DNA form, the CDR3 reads TGTGCCAGCAGCGTCGGCGGGGTGAACGAGCAGTACTTC. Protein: CASSVGGVNEQYF.

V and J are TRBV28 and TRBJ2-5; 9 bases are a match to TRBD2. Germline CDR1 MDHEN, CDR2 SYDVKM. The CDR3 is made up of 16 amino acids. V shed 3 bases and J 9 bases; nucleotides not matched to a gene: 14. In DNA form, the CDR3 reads TGTGCCAGCAGTTTGGAGGCTAGCGGGGTCGGGGCCCCCCAGTACTTC. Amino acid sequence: CASSLEASGVGAPQYF.

CDR3: CASSLGSSGNTIYF. DNA for the CDR3: TGTGCCAGCAGCCTAGGGAGCTCTGGAAACACCATATATTTT. The chain links TRBV7-3 to TRBJ1-3; D unresolved. Trimming took 5 bases from V and 0 from J, leaving 8 bases between them. There are 14 residues in the CDR3. Germline-derived CDR1 and CDR2 are SGHTA and FQGTGA.

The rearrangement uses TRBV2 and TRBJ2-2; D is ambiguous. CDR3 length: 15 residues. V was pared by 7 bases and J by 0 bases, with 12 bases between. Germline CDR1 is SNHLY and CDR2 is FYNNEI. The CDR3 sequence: CASTLRLTNTGELFF. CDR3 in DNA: TGTGCCAGCACATTACGATTGACGAACACCGGGGAGCTGTTTTTT.

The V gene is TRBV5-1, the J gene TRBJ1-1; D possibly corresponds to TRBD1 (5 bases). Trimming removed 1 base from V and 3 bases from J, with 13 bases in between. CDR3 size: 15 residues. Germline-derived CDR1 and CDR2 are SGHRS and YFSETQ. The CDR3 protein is CASSLWADSDTEAFF. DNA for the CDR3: TGCGCCAGCAGCTTGTGGGCAGACAGTGACACTGAAGCTTTCTTT. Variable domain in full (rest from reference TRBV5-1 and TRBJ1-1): KAGVTQTPRYLIKTRGQQVTLSCSPISGHRSVSWYQQTPGQGLQFLFEYFSETQRNKGNFPGRFSGRQFSNSRSEMNVSTLELGDSALYLCASSLWADSDTEAFFGQGTRLTVV.

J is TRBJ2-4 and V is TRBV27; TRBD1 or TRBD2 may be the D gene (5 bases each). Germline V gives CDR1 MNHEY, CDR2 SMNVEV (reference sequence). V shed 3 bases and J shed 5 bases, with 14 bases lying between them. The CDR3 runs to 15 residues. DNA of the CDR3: TGTGCCAGCAGTTTTGGACGGGGCAGGGAAAACATTCAGTACTTC. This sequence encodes CASSFGRGRENIQYF.

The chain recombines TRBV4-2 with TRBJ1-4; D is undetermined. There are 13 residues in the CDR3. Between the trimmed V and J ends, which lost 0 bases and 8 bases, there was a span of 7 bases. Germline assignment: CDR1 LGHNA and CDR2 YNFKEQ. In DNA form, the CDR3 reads TGTGCCAGCAGCCAAGATATGGACGAAAAACTGTTTTTT. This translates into CASSQDMDEKLFF.

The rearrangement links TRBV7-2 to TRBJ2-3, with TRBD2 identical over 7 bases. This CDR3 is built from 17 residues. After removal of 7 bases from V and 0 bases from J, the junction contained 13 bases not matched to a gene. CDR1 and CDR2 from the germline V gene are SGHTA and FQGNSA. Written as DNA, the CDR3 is TGTGCCAGCATCCCAAGGACGGCTAGCGGTAGCACAGATACGCAGTATTTT. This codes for CASIPRTASGSTDTQYF.

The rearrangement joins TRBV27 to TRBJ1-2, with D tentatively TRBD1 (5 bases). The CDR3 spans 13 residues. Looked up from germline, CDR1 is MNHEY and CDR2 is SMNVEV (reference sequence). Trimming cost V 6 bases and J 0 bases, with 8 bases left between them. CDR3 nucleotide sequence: TGTGCCAGCAGGGGGACGGCTAACTATGGCTACACCTTC. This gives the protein CASRGTANYGYTF.

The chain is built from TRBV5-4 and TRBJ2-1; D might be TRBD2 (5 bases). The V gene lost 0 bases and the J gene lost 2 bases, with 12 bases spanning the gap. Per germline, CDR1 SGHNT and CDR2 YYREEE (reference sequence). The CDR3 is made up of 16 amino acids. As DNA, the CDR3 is TGTGCCAGCAGCTTGGAAAGGTCGGGGACCTACAATGAGCAGTTCTTC. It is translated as CASSLERSGTYNEQFF. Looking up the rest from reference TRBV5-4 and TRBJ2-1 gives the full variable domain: ETGVTQSPTHLIKTRGQQVTLRCSSQSGHNTVSWYQQALGQGPQFIFQYYREEENGRGNFPPRFSGLQFPNYSSELNVNALELDDSALYLCASSLERSGTYNEQFFGPGTRLTVL.